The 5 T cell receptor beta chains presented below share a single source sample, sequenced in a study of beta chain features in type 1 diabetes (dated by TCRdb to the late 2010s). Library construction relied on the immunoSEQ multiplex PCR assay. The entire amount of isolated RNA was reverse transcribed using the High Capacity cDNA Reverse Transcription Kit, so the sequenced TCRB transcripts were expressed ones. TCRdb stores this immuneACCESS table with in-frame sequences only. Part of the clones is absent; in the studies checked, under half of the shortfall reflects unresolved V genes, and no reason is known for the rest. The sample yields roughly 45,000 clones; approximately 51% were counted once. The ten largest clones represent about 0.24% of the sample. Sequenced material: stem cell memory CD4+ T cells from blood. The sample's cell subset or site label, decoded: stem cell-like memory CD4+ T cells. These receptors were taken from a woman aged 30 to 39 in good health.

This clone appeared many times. CDR3 protein: CASSPQGDTEAFF. The CDR3 DNA is TGTGCCAGCTCCCCCCAGGGGGACACTGAAGCTTTCTTT. The chain is built from TRBV18 and TRBJ1-1, with 7 bases that match TRBD1. Germline assignment: CDR1 KGHSH and CDR2 LQKENI. With V trimmed by 6 bases and J by 3 bases, 4 bases remained unmatched. There are 13 residues in the CDR3. The whole variable domain, remainder taken from reference TRBV18 and TRBJ1-1, is NAGVMQNPRHLVRRRGQEARLRCSPMKGHSHVYWYRQLPEEGLKFMVYLQKENIIDESGMPKERFSAEFPKEGPSILRIQQVVRGDSAAYFCASSPQGDTEAFFGQGTRLTVV.

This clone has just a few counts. The CDR3 loop is CASSYSKQDLNYGYTF. The CDR3 region has the DNA TGTGCCAGCAGTTACTCGAAACAGGATCTTAACTATGGCTACACCTTC. V gene TRBV6-6 combines with J gene TRBJ1-2; D is possibly TRBD1 (5 bases). The CDR3 runs to 16 residues. The ends were cut back, 0 bases at V and 1 base at J, with 12 bases in the middle. Per germline, CDR1 MNHNY and CDR2 SVGAGI (reference sequence).

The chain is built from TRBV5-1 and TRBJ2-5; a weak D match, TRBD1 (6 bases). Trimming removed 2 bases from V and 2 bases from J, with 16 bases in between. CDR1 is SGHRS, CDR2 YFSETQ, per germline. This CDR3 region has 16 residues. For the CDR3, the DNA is TGCGCCAGCAGCTTCAAGGGGGACGGATGGCAAGAGACCCAGTACTTC. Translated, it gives CASSFKGDGWQETQYF.

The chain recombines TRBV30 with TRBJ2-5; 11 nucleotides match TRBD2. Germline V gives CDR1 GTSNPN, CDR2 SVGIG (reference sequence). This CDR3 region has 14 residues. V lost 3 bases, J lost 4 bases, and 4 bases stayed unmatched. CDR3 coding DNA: TGTGCCTGGAGGTTTAGCGGGAGGGCAGAGACCCAGTACTTC. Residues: CAWRFSGRAETQYF.

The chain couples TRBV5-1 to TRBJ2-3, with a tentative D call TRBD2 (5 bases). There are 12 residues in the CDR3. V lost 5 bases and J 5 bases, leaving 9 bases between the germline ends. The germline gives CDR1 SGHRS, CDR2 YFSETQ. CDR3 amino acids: CASRVGVDTQYF. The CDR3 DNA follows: TGCGCCAGCAGAGTCGGGGTAGATACGCAGTATTTT.